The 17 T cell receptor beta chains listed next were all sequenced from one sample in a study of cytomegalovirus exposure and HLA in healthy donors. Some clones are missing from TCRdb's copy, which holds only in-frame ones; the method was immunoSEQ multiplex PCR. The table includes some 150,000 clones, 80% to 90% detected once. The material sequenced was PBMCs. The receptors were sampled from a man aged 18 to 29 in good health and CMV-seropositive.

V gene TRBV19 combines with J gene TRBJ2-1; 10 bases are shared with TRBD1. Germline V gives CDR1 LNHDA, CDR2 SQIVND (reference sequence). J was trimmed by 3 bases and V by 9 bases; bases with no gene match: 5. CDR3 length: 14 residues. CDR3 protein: CASGTGADYNEQFF. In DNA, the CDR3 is TGTGCCAGCGGGACAGGGGCTGACTACAATGAGCAGTTCTTC.

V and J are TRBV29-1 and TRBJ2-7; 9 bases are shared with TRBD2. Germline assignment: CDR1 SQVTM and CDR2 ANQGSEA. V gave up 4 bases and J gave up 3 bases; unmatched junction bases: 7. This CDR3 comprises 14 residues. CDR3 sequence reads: CSVARREGFYEQYF. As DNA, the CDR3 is TGCAGCGTTGCAAGGCGGGAGGGTTTCTACGAGCAGTACTTC.

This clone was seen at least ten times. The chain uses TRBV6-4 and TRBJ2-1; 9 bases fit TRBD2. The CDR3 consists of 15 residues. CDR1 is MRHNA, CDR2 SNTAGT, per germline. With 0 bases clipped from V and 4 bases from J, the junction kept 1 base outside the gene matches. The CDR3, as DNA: TGTGCCAGCAGTGACTCTAGCGGGAGTTACAATGAGCAGTTCTTC. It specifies CASSDSSGSYNEQFF.

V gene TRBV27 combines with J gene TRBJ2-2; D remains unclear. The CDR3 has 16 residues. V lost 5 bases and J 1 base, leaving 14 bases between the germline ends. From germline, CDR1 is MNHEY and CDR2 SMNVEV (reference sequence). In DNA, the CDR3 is TGTGCCAGCAGTCAAAGAAGAACTCTGAACACCGGGGAGCTGTTTTTT. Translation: CASSQRRTLNTGELFF.

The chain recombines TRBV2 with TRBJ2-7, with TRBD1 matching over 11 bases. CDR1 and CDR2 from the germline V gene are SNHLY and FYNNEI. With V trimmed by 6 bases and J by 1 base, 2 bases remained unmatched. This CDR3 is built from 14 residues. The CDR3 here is CASRGQGASYEQYF. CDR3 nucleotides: TGTGCCAGCAGAGGACAGGGGGCTTCCTACGAGCAGTACTTC.

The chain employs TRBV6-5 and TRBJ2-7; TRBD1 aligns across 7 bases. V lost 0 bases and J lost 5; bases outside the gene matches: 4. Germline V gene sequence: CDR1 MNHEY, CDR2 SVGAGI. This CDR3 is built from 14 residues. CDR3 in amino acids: CASSYSMQGDEQYF. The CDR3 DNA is TGTGCCAGCAGTTACTCGATGCAGGGGGACGAGCAGTACTTC.

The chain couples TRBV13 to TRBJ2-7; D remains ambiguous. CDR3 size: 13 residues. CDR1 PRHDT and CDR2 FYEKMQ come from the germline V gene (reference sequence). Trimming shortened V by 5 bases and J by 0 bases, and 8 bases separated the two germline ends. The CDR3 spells CASSPRSSYEQYF. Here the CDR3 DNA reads TGTGCCAGCAGCCCTAGGAGCTCCTACGAGCAGTACTTC.

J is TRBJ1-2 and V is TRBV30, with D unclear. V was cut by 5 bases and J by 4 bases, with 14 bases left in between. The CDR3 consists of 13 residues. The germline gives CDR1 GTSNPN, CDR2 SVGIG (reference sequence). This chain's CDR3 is CAWEGGWIYGYTF. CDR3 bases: TGTGCCTGGGAGGGCGGATGGATCTATGGCTACACCTTC.

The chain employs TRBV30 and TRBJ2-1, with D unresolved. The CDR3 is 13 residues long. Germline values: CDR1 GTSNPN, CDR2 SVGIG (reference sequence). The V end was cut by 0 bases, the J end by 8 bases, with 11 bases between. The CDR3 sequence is CAWSVRVRDEQFF. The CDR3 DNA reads TGTGCCTGGAGTGTACGGGTCCGGGATGAGCAGTTCTTC.

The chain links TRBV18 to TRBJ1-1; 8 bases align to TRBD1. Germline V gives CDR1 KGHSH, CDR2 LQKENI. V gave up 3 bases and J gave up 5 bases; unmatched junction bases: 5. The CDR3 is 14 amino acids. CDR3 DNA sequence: TGTGCCAGCTCACCCCAGGGGGCGGAGACTGAAGCTTTCTTT. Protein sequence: CASSPQGAETEAFF. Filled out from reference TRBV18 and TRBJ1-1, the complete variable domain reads NAGVMQNPRHLVRRRGQEARLRCSPMKGHSHVYWYRQLPEEGLKFMVYLQKENIIDESGMPKERFSAEFPKEGPSILRIQQVVRGDSAAYFCASSPQGAETEAFFGQGTRLTVV.

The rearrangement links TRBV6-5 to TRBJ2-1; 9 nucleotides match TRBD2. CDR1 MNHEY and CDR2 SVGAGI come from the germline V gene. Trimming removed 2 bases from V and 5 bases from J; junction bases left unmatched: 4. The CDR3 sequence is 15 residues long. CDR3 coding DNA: TGTGCCAGCAGTTACGGGACTAGCAACCACAATGAGCAGTTCTTC. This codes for CASSYGTSNHNEQFF.

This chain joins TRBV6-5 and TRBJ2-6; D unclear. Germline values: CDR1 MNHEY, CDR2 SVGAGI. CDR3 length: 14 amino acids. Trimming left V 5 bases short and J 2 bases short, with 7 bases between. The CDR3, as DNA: TGTGCCAGCAGTCCAACGGCTGGGGCCAACGTCCTGACTTTC. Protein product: CASSPTAGANVLTF.

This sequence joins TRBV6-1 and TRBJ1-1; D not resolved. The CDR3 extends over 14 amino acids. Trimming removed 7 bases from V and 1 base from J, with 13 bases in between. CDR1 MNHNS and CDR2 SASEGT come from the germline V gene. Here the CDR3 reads CASKKIEGNTEAFF. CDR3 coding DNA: TGTGCCAGCAAAAAAATTGAGGGGAACACTGAAGCTTTCTTT.

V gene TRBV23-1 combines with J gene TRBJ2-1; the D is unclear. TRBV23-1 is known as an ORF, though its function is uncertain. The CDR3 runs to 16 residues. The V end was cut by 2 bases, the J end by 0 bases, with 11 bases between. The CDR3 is CASSQPGPSSYNEQFF. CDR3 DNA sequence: TGCGCCAGCAGTCAACCAGGTCCCAGCTCCTACAATGAGCAGTTCTTC.

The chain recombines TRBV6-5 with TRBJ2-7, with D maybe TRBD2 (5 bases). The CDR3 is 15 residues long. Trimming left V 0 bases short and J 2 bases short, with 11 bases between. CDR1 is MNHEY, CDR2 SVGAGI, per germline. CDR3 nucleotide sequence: TGTGCCAGCAGTTACTCGGGGTTCGGGACCTACGAGCAGTACTTC. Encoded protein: CASSYSGFGTYEQYF.

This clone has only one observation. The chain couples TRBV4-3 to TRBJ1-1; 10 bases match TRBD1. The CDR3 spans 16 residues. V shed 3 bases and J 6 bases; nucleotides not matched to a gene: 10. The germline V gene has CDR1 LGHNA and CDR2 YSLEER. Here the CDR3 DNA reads TGCGCCAGCAGCCATGCCATGACCGGGACAGGGGCTGAAGCTTTCTTT. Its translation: CASSHAMTGTGAEAFF.

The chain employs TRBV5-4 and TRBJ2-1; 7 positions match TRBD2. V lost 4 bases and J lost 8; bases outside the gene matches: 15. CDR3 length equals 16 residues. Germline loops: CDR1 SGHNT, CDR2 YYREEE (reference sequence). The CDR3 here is CASSPWTAGTMDEQFF. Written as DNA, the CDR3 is TGTGCCAGCAGCCCCTGGACTGCGGGGACTATGGATGAGCAGTTCTTC.